This entry concerns a single T cell receptor (beta chain). The junction does not match germline at one end; this may be a read error. The data stem from a study of blood T cell repertoires in COVID-19. Study in general: Donors in the United States, Italy and Spain gave samples during acute or convalescent COVID-19.

The CDR3 has 15 amino acids. From germline, CDR1 is SEHNR and CDR2 FQNEAQ (reference sequence). Sequenced by immunoSEQ multiplex PCR; TCRdb stores in-frame clones only, minus some. The sample contains about 160,000 clones, approximately 90% of which appear only once. The TCR was taken from a man aged 18 to 29 with COVID-19, enrolled during active disease. Sequencing input: peripheral blood. The chain combines TRBV7-9 with TRBJ1-4; perhaps TRBD1 as D (5 bases). This CDR3 reads CASSSGPWGDEKLLF. The DNA for the CDR3 is TGTGCCAGCAGCTCCGGGCCCTGGGGGGATGAAAAACTGCTTTTT.